Shown below are 7 T cell receptor beta chains from a single sample sequenced in a study of CD8+CD57+ T cells in acquired aplastic anemia. Template material for TCR beta VDJ and CDR3 profiling consisted of genomic DNA. Via MiXCR, TCRdb re-called the reads, giving one row per CDR3 protein. The sample lists under 200,000 distinct CDR3 sequences; roughly 48% were seen once. The sequenced patients had an expansion of CD8+CD57+ cells seen by flow cytometry. Sequencing was done on a sample of sorted CD4+, CD8+, or CD8+CD57+ T cells (not recorded which) from PBMCs. These receptors all come from a human donor with aplastic anemia.

In this sample, this clonotype turned up many times. The V gene is TRBV5-5, the J gene TRBJ2-2; D call uncertain. V was trimmed by 2 bases and J by 1 base, leaving 9 bases between them. The CDR3 length is 15 residues. CDR1 is SGHKS and CDR2 is YYEKEE in the germline V gene (reference sequence). The chain's CDR3 is CASSLFSVNTGELFF. CDR3 DNA sequence: TGTGCCAGCAGCTTATTCAGCGTGAACACCGGGGAGCTGTTTTTT.

The sample holds many counts of this clonotype. The rearrangement links TRBV6-2 or TRBV6-3 to TRBJ1-5; TRBD1 matches 7 bases. There are 14 residues in the CDR3. V shed 6 bases, J shed 5 bases, and the junction held 7 bases outside the gene matches. Per the germline V gene, CDR1 is MNHEY and CDR2 is SVGEGT. CDR3 protein: CASSQQGWDQPQHF. Here the CDR3 DNA reads TGTGCCAGCAGCCAACAGGGGTGGGATCAGCCCCAGCATTTT.

This clonotype was recorded once. This rearrangement joins TRBV2 to TRBJ2-7, with D tentatively TRBD1 or TRBD2 (5 bases each). Trimming left V 6 bases short and J 2 bases short, with 20 bases between. The V gene's germline CDR1 is SNHLY and CDR2 FYNNEI. The CDR3 has 16 residues. The CDR3 reads CASSVRGPGAAYEQYF. DNA for the CDR3: TGTGCCAGCAGCGTCCGAGGGCCCGGGGCCGCCTACGAGCAGTACTTC.

V is TRBV10-3 and J is TRBJ2-2, with 8 bases lining up with TRBD1. CDR3 size: 15 residues. Looked up from germline, CDR1 is ENHRY and CDR2 is SYGVKD. Germline trimming cut 4 bases from V and 1 base from J; bases unmatched to any gene: 2. CDR3 nucleotide sequence: TGTGCCATCAGTGGGACAGGGAGGAACACCGGGGAGCTGTTTTTT. It codes for CAISGTGRNTGELFF.

This clonotype was seen ten or more times. The genes are TRBV7-9 and TRBJ1-1, with unresolved D. This CDR3 has 11 amino acids. V lost 5 bases and J lost 6, with 7 bases in between. Per the germline V gene, CDR1 is SEHNR and CDR2 is FQNEAQ (reference sequence). The CDR3 DNA sequence: TGTGCCAGCAGCCCCTGGGCTGAAGCTTTCTTT. Translated, it gives CASSPWAEAFF.

The genes are TRBV5-1 and TRBJ1-5; D is ambiguous. The germline V gene has CDR1 SGHRS and CDR2 YFSETQ. V lost 4 bases to trimming and J lost 6 bases, with 11 bases between them. CDR3 size: 13 residues. CDR3 sequence reads: CASSQEEVQPQHF. As DNA, the CDR3 is TGCGCCAGCAGCCAAGAAGAGGTTCAGCCCCAGCATTTT.

This chain joins TRBV2 and TRBJ2-7, with D maybe TRBD2 (7 bases). V lost 6 bases to trimming and J lost 6 bases, with 15 bases between them. Germline loops: CDR1 SNHLY, CDR2 FYNNEI. CDR3 length: 13 residues. The CDR3 nucleotides are TGTGCCAGCAGGGAGATGGGGGGGCGCGAGCAGTACTTC. Translated: CASREMGGREQYF.